This T cell receptor (beta chain) came from a study of T cells in tuberculosis. Overall study context: Sequenced TCRs come from CD1B-GMM tetramer-binding T cells.

Deletions cut 5 bases from V and 8 bases from J, with 21 bases between. Per the germline V gene, CDR1 is SGHDN and CDR2 is FVKESK. CDR3 length equals 15 residues. No alpha-beta pairing information exists for these sequences. Sequencing was performed with immunoSEQ multiplex PCR; in TCRdb, only in-frame clones are kept and a portion is missing. The sample lists 80,000 to 90,000 clones; about nine tenths were seen once. Thawed, overnight-rested PBMC were stained with GMM-loaded CD1B tetramer, viability dye and anti-CD3, then sorted. CD1B tetramers were loaded with Rhodococcus equi-derived C32 glucose monomycolate. Tetramer-sorted PBMC had been CD14 monocyte-depleted before freezing. Study results and caveats: T cells binding CD1B-GMM tetramer weakly possibly escaped the sort.

This clonotype originated in an adult woman with latent tuberculosis. The sequenced sample was CD1b-GMM tetramer-negative cells sorted from PBMCs. The V and J genes are TRBV14 and TRBJ1-2, with D tentatively TRBD1 (6 bases). CDR3: CASSERMSGALGYTF. The CDR3 region has the DNA TGTGCCAGCAGCGAACGAATGTCAGGGGCGCTCGGCTACACCTTC. The full variable domain, rest sourced from reference TRBV14 and TRBJ1-2, is EAGVTQFPSHSVIEKGQTVTLRCDPISGHDNLYWYRRVMGKEIKFLLHFVKESKQDESGMPNNRFLAERTGGTYSTLKVQPAELEDSGVYFCASSERMSGALGYTFGSGTRLTVV.